This T cell receptor (beta chain) was captured in a study of T cell responses to AZD1222 COVID-19 vaccine. Regarding the study as a whole: Females outnumbered males among donors, who were mostly white British; clonal diversity was possibly underestimated.

Concerning this clone itself: No antigen is known for it.

The CDR3 has 15 residues. CDR1 is MNHEY, CDR2 SMNVEV, per germline (reference sequence). V was pared by 3 bases and J by 2 bases, with 3 bases of the junction left unmatched. Method: immunoSEQ multiplex PCR; TCRdb's copy keeps in-frame clones and lacks some. The table includes approximately 130,000 clones, around 89% detected once. The sequence was obtained from an adult in good health. The V and J genes are TRBV27 and TRBJ2-1; TRBD2 agrees at 8 bases. The source material was peripheral blood, sampled on day 0 of MenACWY control vaccination. The CDR3 DNA sequence: TGTGCCAGCAGTTTCAATAGCGGGGCCTACAATGAGCAGTTCTTC. It yields the protein CASSFNSGAYNEQFF.